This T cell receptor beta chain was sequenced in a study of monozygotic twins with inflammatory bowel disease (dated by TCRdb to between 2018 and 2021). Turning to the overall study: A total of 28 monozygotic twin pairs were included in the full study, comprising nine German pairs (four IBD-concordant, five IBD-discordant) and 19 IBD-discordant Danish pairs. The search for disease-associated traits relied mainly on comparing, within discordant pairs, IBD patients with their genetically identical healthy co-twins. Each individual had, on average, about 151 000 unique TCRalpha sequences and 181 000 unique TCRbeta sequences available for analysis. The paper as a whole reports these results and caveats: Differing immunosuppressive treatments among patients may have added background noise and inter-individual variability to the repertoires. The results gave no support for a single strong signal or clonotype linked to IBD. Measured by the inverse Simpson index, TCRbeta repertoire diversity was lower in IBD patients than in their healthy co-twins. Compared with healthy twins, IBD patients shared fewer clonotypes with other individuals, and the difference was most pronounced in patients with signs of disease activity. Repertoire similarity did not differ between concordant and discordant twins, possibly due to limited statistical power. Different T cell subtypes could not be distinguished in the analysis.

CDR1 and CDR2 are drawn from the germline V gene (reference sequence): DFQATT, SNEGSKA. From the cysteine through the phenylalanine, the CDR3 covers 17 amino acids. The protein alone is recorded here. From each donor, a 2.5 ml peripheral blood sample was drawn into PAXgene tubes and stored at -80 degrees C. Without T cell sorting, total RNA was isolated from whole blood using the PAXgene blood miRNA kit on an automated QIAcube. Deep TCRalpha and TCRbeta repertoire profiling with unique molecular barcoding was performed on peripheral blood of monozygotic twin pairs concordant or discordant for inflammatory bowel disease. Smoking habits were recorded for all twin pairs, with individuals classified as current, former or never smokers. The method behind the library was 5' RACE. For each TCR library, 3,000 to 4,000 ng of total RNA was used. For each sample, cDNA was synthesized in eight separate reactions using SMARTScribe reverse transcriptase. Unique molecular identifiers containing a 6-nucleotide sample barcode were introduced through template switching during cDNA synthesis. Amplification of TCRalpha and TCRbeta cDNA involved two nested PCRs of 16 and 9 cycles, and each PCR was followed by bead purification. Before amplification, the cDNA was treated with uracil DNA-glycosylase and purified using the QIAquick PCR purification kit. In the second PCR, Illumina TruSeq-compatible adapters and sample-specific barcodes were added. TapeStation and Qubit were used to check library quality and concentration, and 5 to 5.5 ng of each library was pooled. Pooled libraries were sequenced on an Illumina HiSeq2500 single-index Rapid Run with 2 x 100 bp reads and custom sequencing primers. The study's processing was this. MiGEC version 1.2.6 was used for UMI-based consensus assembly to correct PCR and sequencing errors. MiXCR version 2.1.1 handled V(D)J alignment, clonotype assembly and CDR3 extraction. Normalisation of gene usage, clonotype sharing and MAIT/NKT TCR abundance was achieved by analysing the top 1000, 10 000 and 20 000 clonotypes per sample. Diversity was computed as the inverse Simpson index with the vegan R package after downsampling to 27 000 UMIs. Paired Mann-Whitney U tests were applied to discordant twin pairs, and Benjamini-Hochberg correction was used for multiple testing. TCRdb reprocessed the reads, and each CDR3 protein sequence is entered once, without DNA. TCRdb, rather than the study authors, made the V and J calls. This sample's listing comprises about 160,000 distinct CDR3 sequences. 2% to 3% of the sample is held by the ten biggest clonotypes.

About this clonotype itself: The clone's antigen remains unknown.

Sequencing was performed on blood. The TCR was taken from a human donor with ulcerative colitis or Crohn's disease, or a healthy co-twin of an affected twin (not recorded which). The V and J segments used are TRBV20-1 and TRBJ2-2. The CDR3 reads CSARDGRTLSNTGELFF.